This entry is about one TCR beta chain. Its antigen is not known. This record belongs to a study of cytomegalovirus exposure and HLA in healthy donors. Whole-study findings and limits: In terms of immune exposure information, only CMV serostatus was available. Some highly shared sequence variants likely arose as a pipeline artifact.

Researchers ran the PCR with 60 Vbeta and 13 Jbeta primers. The method was immunoSEQ multiplex PCR; TCRdb's version includes in-frame clones alone and lacks a portion of them. The sample has approximately 100,000 clones, around 70% seen once. Deletions cut 7 bases from V and 0 bases from J, with 8 bases between. The CDR3 totals 13 residues. From germline, CDR1 is SGDLS and CDR2 YYNGEE. This TCR came from a boy aged 10-17 years in good health and CMV-seronegative. The sequenced sample was PBMCs. The V and J genes are TRBV9 and TRBJ2-1; D perhaps matches TRBD1 (6 bases). The CDR3 bases are TGTGCCAGCCAGGGGAGCTCCTACAATGAGCAGTTCTTC. It is translated as CASQGSSYNEQFF.